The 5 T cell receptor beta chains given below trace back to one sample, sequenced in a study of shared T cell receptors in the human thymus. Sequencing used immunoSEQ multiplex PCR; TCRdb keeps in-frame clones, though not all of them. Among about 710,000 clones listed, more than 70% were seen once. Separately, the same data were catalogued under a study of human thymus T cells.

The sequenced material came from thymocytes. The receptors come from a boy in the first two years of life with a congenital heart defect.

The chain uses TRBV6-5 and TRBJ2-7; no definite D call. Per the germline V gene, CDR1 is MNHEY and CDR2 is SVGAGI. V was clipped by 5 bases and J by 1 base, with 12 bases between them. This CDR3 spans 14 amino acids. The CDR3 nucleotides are TGTGCCAGCAGTCCCCTCCCCCCGTCCTACGAGCAGTACTTC. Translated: CASSPLPPSYEQYF.

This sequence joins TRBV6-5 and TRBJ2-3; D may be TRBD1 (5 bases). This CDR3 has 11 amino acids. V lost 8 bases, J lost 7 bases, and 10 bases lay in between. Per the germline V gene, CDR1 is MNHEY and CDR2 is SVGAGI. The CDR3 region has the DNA TGTGCCAGCGCAAAGGGGTATACGCAGTATTTT. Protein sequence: CASAKGYTQYF.

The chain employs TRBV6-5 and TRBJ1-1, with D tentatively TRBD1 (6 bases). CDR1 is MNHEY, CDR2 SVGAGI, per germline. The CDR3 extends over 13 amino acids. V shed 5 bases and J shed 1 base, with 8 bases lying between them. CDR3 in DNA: TGTGCCAGCAGTAAACAGGGGAACACTGAAGCTTTCTTT. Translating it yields CASSKQGNTEAFF.

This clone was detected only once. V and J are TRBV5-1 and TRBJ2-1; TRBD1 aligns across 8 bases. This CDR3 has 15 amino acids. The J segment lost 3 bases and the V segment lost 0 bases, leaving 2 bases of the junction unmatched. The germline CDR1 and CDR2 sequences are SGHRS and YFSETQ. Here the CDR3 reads CASSLDGTGYNEQFF. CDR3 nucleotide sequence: TGCGCCAGCAGCTTGGATGGGACAGGCTACAATGAGCAGTTCTTC.

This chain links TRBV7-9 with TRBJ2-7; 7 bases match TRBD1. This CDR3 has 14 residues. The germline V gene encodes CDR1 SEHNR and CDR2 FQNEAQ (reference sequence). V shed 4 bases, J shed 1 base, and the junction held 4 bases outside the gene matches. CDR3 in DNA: TGTGCCAGCAGCTCACCGGGACAGTCCTACGAGCAGTACTTC. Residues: CASSSPGQSYEQYF. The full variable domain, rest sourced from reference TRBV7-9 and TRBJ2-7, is DTGVSQNPRHKITKRGQNVTFRCDPISEHNRLYWYRQTLGQGPEFLTYFQNEAQLEKSRLLSDRFSAERPKGSFSTLEIQRTEQGDSAMYLCASSSPGQSYEQYFGPGTRLTVT.